One and the same sample provided the 10 T cell receptor beta chains below, sequenced in a study of T cells in Graves' hyperthyroidism and ophthalmopathy. RNA transcripts provided the source from which TCR beta CDR3 regions were amplified. HTBI primers were used for first-round RT-PCR of the TCR CDR3. TCRdb processed the multiplex PCR reads anew with MiXCR; each CDR3 protein has one entry. The sample lists about 360,000 distinct CDR3 sequences, less than 15% occurring once. The sequencing sample was made of blood. These TCRs come from a woman younger than 30 with Graves' hyperthyroidism.

The chain is built from TRBV5-4 and TRBJ1-6; D gene unclear. Germline lookup yields CDR1 SGHNT and CDR2 YYREEE (reference sequence). The CDR3 has 17 amino acids. V dropped 7 bases and J dropped 0 bases, with 17 bases sitting between them. CDR3 DNA sequence: TGTGCCAGCTTACCGGGATCCCCGAGCTCCTATAATTCACCCCTCCACTTT. It specifies CASLPGSPSSYNSPLHF.

This clonotype was seen many times. The chain couples TRBV11-2 to TRBJ2-7; D unclear. Germline V gene sequence: CDR1 SGHAT, CDR2 FQNNGV. Trimming took 1 base from V and 3 from J, leaving 7 bases between them. The CDR3 length is 13 residues. Here the CDR3 reads CASSLVSNYEQYF. CDR3 sequence (DNA): TGTGCCAGCAGCTTAGTTTCCAACTACGAGCAGTACTTC.

This clonotype was seen only a few times. The chain combines TRBV7-9 with TRBJ1-1; D is uncertain. The CDR3 spans 13 residues. The germline CDR1 and CDR2 sequences are SEHNR and FQNEAQ (reference sequence). Trimming cost V 6 bases and J 4 bases, with 12 bases left between them. DNA for the CDR3: TGTGCCAGCAGAGCGACAAGTCCCACTGAAGCTTTCTTT. It specifies CASRATSPTEAFF.

This clonotype was found many times. The J gene is TRBJ2-5, the V gene TRBV28; no clear D. Trimming removed 1 base at V and 1 base at J, with 10 bases between. CDR1 is MDHEN, CDR2 SYDVKM, per germline. The CDR3 is made up of 15 amino acids. CDR3: CASSLFGGSQETQYF. The CDR3 DNA sequence: TGTGCCAGCAGTTTATTTGGTGGATCCCAAGAGACCCAGTACTTC.

Turning to this clonotype: A read error may explain this, as a much larger clone is one base away. In DNA form, the CDR3 reads TGTGCCAGCAGTTTATGGCAGACGGGCACCAACCATGGCTACACCTTC. It translates to CASSLWQTGTNHGYTF. This chain uses TRBV28 with TRBJ1-2; D unresolved. Trimming removed 0 bases from V and 6 bases from J, with 17 bases in between. The germline gives CDR1 MDHEN, CDR2 SYDVKM. The CDR3 consists of 16 residues.

The chain is built from TRBV20-1 and TRBJ2-2, with TRBD1 identical over 10 bases. This CDR3 has 13 amino acids. Germline-derived CDR1 and CDR2 are DFQATT and SNEGSKA (reference sequence). V lost 6 bases to trimming and J lost 6 bases; unmatched junction nucleotides: 4. The CDR3 DNA follows: TGCAGTGCAGGGGACAGGGGACCCGGGGAGCTGTTTTTT. It is translated as CSAGDRGPGELFF.

This clonotype was counted many times. This chain links TRBV30 with TRBJ2-7; 12 bases match TRBD2. Germline V gene sequence: CDR1 GTSNPN, CDR2 SVGIG (reference sequence). J lost 2 bases, V lost 5 bases, and 10 bases had no gene match. The CDR3 spans 16 residues. The CDR3 bases are TGTGCCTGGGGTTCCTCTAGCGGGAGGGCCCCCTACGAGCAGTACTTC. Translating it yields CAWGSSSGRAPYEQYF.

This clonotype was counted many times. This chain joins TRBV15 and TRBJ2-4; D is possibly TRBD1 (6 bases). CDR1 and CDR2 (germline): LNHNV, YYDKDF (reference sequence). CDR3 length: 16 residues. V gave up 5 bases and J gave up 0 bases, with 14 bases separating them. CDR3 sequence reads: CATSVGTNLAKNIQYF. The CDR3 bases are TGTGCCACCAGCGTAGGGACAAATTTAGCCAAAAACATTCAGTACTTC.

This clonotype was seen repeatedly, ten times or more. CDR3 coding DNA: TGTGCCAGCAGCAAACAGGGGTTAGGCTACAATGAGCAGTTCTTC. Protein: CASSKQGLGYNEQFF. This rearrangement joins TRBV2 to TRBJ2-1; 7 bases line up with TRBD1. The length of the CDR3 is 15 residues. The V gene's germline CDR1 is SNHLY and CDR2 FYNNEI. The V gene end was trimmed by 6 bases and the J gene end by 3 bases; junction bases not matched to a gene: 8.

This clonotype was observed many times. This sequence joins TRBV6-1 and TRBJ1-1, with D perhaps matching TRBD1 (6 bases). Germline loops: CDR1 MNHNS, CDR2 SASEGT. The ends were cut back, 7 bases at V and 1 base at J, with 10 bases in the middle. The CDR3 consists of 13 residues. The CDR3 spells CASKWTENTEAFF. DNA of the CDR3: TGTGCCAGCAAGTGGACAGAGAACACTGAAGCTTTCTTT.